This passage covers 21 T cell receptor beta chains from one sample sequenced in a study of OX40 agonist ivuxolimab in advanced cancers. The table came from immunoSEQ multiplex PCR; TCRdb's copy has only in-frame clones and leaves some out. Of about 42,000 clones listed, roughly nine tenths are singletons. Source: CD4+ or CD8+ T cells sorted from blood, taken in a trial of the OX40 agonist ivuxolimab. The origin of the receptors is an adult with an advanced solid tumor such as melanoma, head and neck, liver or kidney cancer.

The chain is built from TRBV18 and TRBJ2-2; 9 nucleotides agree with TRBD1. Germline V CDR1 and CDR2: KGHSH, LQKENI. V lost 0 bases, J lost 1 base, and 6 bases stayed unmatched. This CDR3 is built from 18 residues. The CDR3 nucleotides are TGTGCCAGCTCACCACCCACAGGGGGCGCTGGGAACACCGGGGAGCTGTTTTTT. This gives the protein CASSPPTGGAGNTGELFF.

Worth noting for this clone: Other DNA sequences in this specimen translate into the identical CDR3. This chain uses TRBV11-2 with TRBJ1-3; 7 nucleotides agree with TRBD1. The germline V gene encodes CDR1 SGHAT and CDR2 FQNNGV. This CDR3 contains 14 residues. With V trimmed by 3 bases and J by 2 bases, 1 base remained unmatched. The CDR3 protein is CASSLGTAGNTIYF. The CDR3 DNA reads TGTGCCAGCAGCTTGGGGACAGCTGGAAACACCATATATTTT.

This clone was detected only once. This sequence joins TRBV5-4 and TRBJ1-3, with D tentatively TRBD1 (6 bases). CDR1 and CDR2 from the germline V gene are SGHNT and YYREEE (reference sequence). CDR3 length: 17 residues. Deletions cut 4 bases from V and 0 bases from J, with 17 bases between. CDR3 protein: CASSRWTAAPSGNTIYF. CDR3 nucleotides: TGTGCCAGCAGCCGTTGGACAGCGGCTCCCTCTGGAAACACCATATATTTT.

The chain combines TRBV11-3 with TRBJ2-1; TRBD2 aligns across 11 bases. J was trimmed by 1 base and V by 1 base; bases with no gene match: 0. Germline lookup yields CDR1 SGHNT and CDR2 YENEEA. The CDR3 has 16 residues. Here the CDR3 DNA reads TGTGCCAGCAGCTTAGGACTAGCGGGATCCTACAATGAGCAGTTCTTC. Its translation: CASSLGLAGSYNEQFF.

This chain uses TRBV7-9 with TRBJ2-2; D uncertain. CDR1 and CDR2 (germline): SEHNR, FQNEAQ (reference sequence). V was clipped by 8 bases and J by 5 bases, with 15 bases between them. This CDR3 contains 14 residues. The CDR3 nucleotides read TGTGCCAGCTCGGTTTCAGGCGATACCGGGGAGCTGTTTTTT. Translating it yields CASSVSGDTGELFF.

The CDR3 DNA reads TGCGCCAGCAGCCAAGGGGGAGCCTATGATGCTTTCTTT. Translated: CASSQGGAYDAFF. The chain joins TRBV4-1 to TRBJ1-1; D uncertain. Germline V lookup: CDR1 MGHRA, CDR2 YSYEKL. The length of the CDR3 is 13 residues. Trimming stripped 1 base from V and 11 bases from J, with 14 bases between.

The CDR3 nucleotides are TGTGCCAGCAGCTTAGCCGGTAGCGCTAGCTCCTACGAGCAGTACTTC. Its translation: CASSLAGSASSYEQYF. This chain joins TRBV7-2 and TRBJ2-7, with a possible D match to TRBD2 (5 bases). CDR1 SGHTA and CDR2 FQGNSA come from the germline V gene. V was pared by 0 bases and J by 0 bases, with 12 bases between. This CDR3 has 16 residues. Supplemented by reference TRBV7-2 and TRBJ2-7, the full variable domain reads GAGVSQSPSNKVTEKGKDVELRCDPISGHTALYWYRQSLGQGLEFLIYFQGNSAPDKSGLPSDRFSAERTGGSVSTLTIQRTQQEDSAVYLCASSLAGSASSYEQYFGPGTRLTVT.

The chain recombines TRBV29-1 with TRBJ1-1, with D maybe TRBD1 (5 bases). CDR1 is SQVTM, CDR2 ANQGSEA, per germline. CDR3 length: 13 amino acids. Trimming shortened V by 4 bases and J by 0 bases, and 9 bases separated the two germline ends. CDR3 sequence (DNA): TGCAGCGTTGCACGGGACCTGAACACTGAAGCTTTCTTT. Translating it yields CSVARDLNTEAFF. Drawing the rest from reference TRBV29-1 and TRBJ1-1, the complete variable domain is SAVISQKPSRDICQRGTSLTIQCQVDSQVTMMFWYRQQPGQSLTLIATANQGSEATYESGFVIDKFPISRPNLTFSTLTVSNMSPEDSSIYLCSVARDLNTEAFFGQGTRLTVV.

This clone came up a few times. The rearrangement joins TRBV7-8 to TRBJ1-4, with D possibly TRBD1 on 5 matching bases. The germline V gene has CDR1 SGHVS and CDR2 FQNEAQ. V lost 0 bases, J lost 1 base, and 9 bases lay in between. This CDR3 is 16 amino acids long. The CDR3 nucleotides are TGTGCCAGCAGCTTAGCGCGGGGGGGAACTAATGAAAAACTGTTTTTT. It codes for CASSLARGGTNEKLFF.

The chain recombines TRBV18 with TRBJ2-7, with TRBD1 identical over 7 bases. After removal of 1 base from V and 3 bases from J, the junction contained 3 bases not matched to a gene. This CDR3 spans 14 amino acids. Germline-derived CDR1 and CDR2 are KGHSH and LQKENI. The CDR3 is CASSPQGQHYEQYF. CDR3 sequence (DNA): TGTGCCAGCTCACCACAGGGACAGCACTACGAGCAGTACTTC.

The chain has TRBV28 and TRBJ2-7; 8 bases fit TRBD1. This CDR3 comprises 14 residues. Per germline, CDR1 MDHEN and CDR2 SYDVKM. V shed 4 bases and J 3 bases; nucleotides not matched to a gene: 5. CDR3 nucleotides: TGTGCCAGCAGTTCTGGACAGGGCCGCTACGAGCAGTACTTC. This codes for CASSSGQGRYEQYF. The complete variable domain, with remaining parts taken from reference TRBV28 and TRBJ2-7, reads DVKVTQSSRYLVKRTGEKVFLECVQDMDHENMFWYRQDPGLGLRLIYFSYDVKMKEKGDIPEGYSVSREKKERFSLILESASTNQTSMYLCASSSGQGRYEQYFGPGTRLTVT.

The chain's CDR3 is CASSLDSRGYGYTF. The CDR3 coding sequence is TGTGCCAGCAGTTTAGACTCCCGTGGCTATGGCTACACCTTC. This chain connects TRBV27 to TRBJ1-2; unclear D gene. This CDR3 region has 14 residues. In germline, CDR1 is MNHEY, CDR2 SMNVEV (reference sequence). Deletions cut 2 bases from V and 4 bases from J, with 11 bases between.

This clone was seen a handful of times. The chain employs TRBV19 and TRBJ1-1; unclear D gene. This CDR3 has 13 residues. Trimming pared 4 bases from V and 1 base from J, leaving 7 bases between. Looked up from germline, CDR1 is LNHDA and CDR2 is SQIVND (reference sequence). CDR3 coding DNA: TGTGCCAGTAGTACAACGGGGAACACTGAAGCTTTCTTT. This sequence encodes CASSTTGNTEAFF. Full variable domain (rest looked up from reference TRBV19 and TRBJ1-1): DGGITQSPKYLFRKEGQNVTLSCEQNLNHDAMYWYRQDPGQGLRLIYYSQIVNDFQKGDIAEGYSVSREKKESFPLTVTSAQKNPTAFYLCASSTTGNTEAFFGQGTRLTVV.

The chain has TRBV19 and TRBJ2-1; D remains unclear. V lost 3 bases, J lost 4 bases, and 16 bases lay in between. The CDR3 loop spans 16 amino acids. CDR1 is LNHDA and CDR2 is SQIVND in the germline V gene (reference sequence). The CDR3 sequence is CASSIRLVPPYNEQFF. In nucleotides, the CDR3 is TGTGCCAGTAGTATCCGGTTAGTGCCTCCTTACAATGAGCAGTTCTTC.

This clone was picked up a small number of times. V is TRBV19 and J is TRBJ2-7, with TRBD1 identical over 8 bases. The CDR3 is 14 residues long. Germline V gives CDR1 LNHDA, CDR2 SQIVND (reference sequence). V shed 3 bases, J shed 3 bases, and the junction held 4 bases outside the gene matches. The CDR3 spells CASSIGQGHYEQYF. CDR3 bases: TGTGCCAGTAGTATCGGACAGGGACACTACGAGCAGTACTTC.

The rearrangement links TRBV5-1 to TRBJ2-1; D gene uncertain. The CDR3 contains 13 residues. Germline V gene lookup returns CDR1 SGHRS and CDR2 YFSETQ. With 7 bases removed from V and 6 bases from J, the gap between germline ends came to 14 bases. CDR3 coding DNA: TGCGCCAGCCTCGGACCTTCCGGCAATGAGCAGTTCTTC. Residues: CASLGPSGNEQFF.

The chain has TRBV9 and TRBJ1-3; TRBD1 is a possible D gene (6 bases). From germline, CDR1 is SGDLS and CDR2 YYNGEE. V lost 3 bases, J lost 2 bases, and 12 bases lay in between. The CDR3 is 15 amino acids. CDR3 DNA sequence: TGTGCCAGCAGCGCCGCCCCAGGGGCTGGAAACACCATATATTTT. Protein product: CASSAAPGAGNTIYF.

The CDR3 DNA sequence: TGTGCCAGTACCCGGGACTGGGGTAGCTCTGGAAACACCATATATTTT. Protein: CASTRDWGSSGNTIYF. The chain is built from TRBV19 and TRBJ1-3, with TRBD1 as a possible D gene (5 bases). Germline lookup yields CDR1 LNHDA and CDR2 SQIVND (reference sequence). Trimming stripped 7 bases from V and 0 bases from J, with 16 bases between. The CDR3 runs to 16 residues.

The chain links TRBV6-6 to TRBJ1-5; the D is unclear. Looked up from germline, CDR1 is MNHNY and CDR2 is SVGAGI (reference sequence). The CDR3 is made up of 13 amino acids. Trimming took off 7 bases at V and 3 bases at J, with 10 bases between the two ends. CDR3 coding DNA: TGTGCCAGCACGCGGCAGCACAATCAGCCCCAGCATTTT. Translation: CASTRQHNQPQHF.

For the CDR3, the DNA is TGTGCCAGCAGCTTCGTAGAGTACACTGAAGCTTTCTTT. Its protein is CASSFVEYTEAFF. This rearrangement joins TRBV11-2 to TRBJ1-1, with D unresolved. Germline V gene data show CDR1 as SGHAT and CDR2 as FQNNGV. This CDR3 has 13 amino acids. The germline V and J ends were trimmed by 3 bases and 3 bases, with 8 bases remaining between them.

V gene TRBV19 combines with J gene TRBJ1-4; tentatively, D is TRBD1 (5 bases). V shed 4 bases and J shed 5 bases, with 14 bases lying between them. This CDR3 contains 15 residues. Germline V gives CDR1 LNHDA, CDR2 SQIVND (reference sequence). CDR3 loop: CASSTAGTDNEKLFF. The CDR3 DNA reads as TGTGCCAGTAGTACGGCCGGGACGGACAATGAAAAACTGTTTTTT.